Reported below is one TCR beta chain. The antigen is undetermined. These data are taken from a study of monozygotic twins with inflammatory bowel disease. Study-wide results and limits: Lower sharing of clonotypes with other individuals was seen in IBD patients than in healthy twins. This was most marked in patients showing signs of disease activity.

CDR1 is SGHRS and CDR2 is YFSETQ in the germline V gene. This CDR3 has 12 amino acids. Making cDNA involved eight separate reactions per sample. With the 5' RACE reads reprocessed, TCRdb shows one record per CDR3 protein and no DNA. The sample spans some 83,000 distinct CDR3 sequences; the ten largest clones claim roughly 7%. Sequencing was done on a sample of blood. V usage is TRBV5-1 and J usage is TRBJ1-1. This TCR was recovered from a human donor with ulcerative colitis or Crohn's disease, or a healthy co-twin of an affected twin (not recorded which). CDR3 region: CASGNQNTEAFF.